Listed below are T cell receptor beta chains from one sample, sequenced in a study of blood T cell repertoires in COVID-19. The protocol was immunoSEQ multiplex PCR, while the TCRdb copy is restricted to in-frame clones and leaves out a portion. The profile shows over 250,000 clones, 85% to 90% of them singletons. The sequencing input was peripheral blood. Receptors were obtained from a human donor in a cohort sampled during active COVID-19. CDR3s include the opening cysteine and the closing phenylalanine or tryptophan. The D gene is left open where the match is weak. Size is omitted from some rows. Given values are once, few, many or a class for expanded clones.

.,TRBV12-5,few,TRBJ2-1,TGTGCTAGTGGTTTGTACGGGAGCGAAGGTGAGCAGTTCTTC,CASGLYGSEGEQFF
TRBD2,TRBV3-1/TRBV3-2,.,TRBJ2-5,TGTGCCAGCAGACCTTCTAGCGGGATATTAGAGACCCAGTACTTC,CASRPSSGILETQYF
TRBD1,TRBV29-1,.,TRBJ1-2,TGCAGCGTAGGGGGACAGGTTCTTTATGGCTACACCTTC,CSVGGQVLYGYTF
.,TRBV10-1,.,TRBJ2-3,TGCGCCAGGAGATTGACAAACACAGATACGCAGTATTTT,CARRLTNTDTQYF
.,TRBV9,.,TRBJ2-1,TGTGCCAGCAGCGTAGGGACGGCGGGAAAAGAGCAGTTCTTC,CASSVGTAGKEQFF
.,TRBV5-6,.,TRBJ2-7,TGTGCCAGCAGCCCCGGGACATCCGGCTACGAGCAGTACTTC,CASSPGTSGYEQYF
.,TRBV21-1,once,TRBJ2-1,TGTGCCAGCAGCAAGCCAGGACGGGGGGGCCTCCTCCGGCGTGATGAGCAGTTCTTC,CASSKPGRGGLLRRDEQFF
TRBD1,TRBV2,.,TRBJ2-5,TGTGCCTCCAGGGGGAACCCGGGAGAGACCCAGTACTTC,CASRGNPGETQYF
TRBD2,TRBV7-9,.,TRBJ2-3,TGTGCCAGCAGCTTTTTTGCGGTACTAGCGGGAAGCACAGATACGCAGTATTTT,CASSFFAVLAGSTDTQYF
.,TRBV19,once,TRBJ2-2,TGTGCCAGTAGGCGATACGGGGTGGGAAACACCGGGGAGCTGTTTTTT,CASRRYGVGNTGELFF
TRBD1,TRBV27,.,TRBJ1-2,TGTGCCAGCAGGCCCTCTGGACAGGGAAGGACCCGGGGCTACACCTTC,CASRPSGQGRTRGYTF
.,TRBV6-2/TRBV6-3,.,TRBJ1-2,TGTGCCAGCAGTTTTACAACTAACTATGGCTACACCTTC,CASSFTTNYGYTF
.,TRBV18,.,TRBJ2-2,TGTGCCAGCTCACCACTTACAGGACACACCGGGGAGCTGTTTTTT,CASSPLTGHTGELFF
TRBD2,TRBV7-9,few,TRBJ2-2,TGTGCCAGCAGCCGCGACGGACTAGTGAACACCGGGGAGCTGTTTTTT,CASSRDGLVNTGELFF
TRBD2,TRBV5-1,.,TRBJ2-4,TGCGCCAGCAGCCCCGGCGGACTAGCGGGAGTCCTCCTAGCCAAAAACATTCAGTACTTC,CASSPGGLAGVLLAKNIQYF
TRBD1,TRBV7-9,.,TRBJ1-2,TGTGCCAGCAGCTTCGGACAGGGAGGAGCAAACGGCTACACCTTC,CASSFGQGGANGYTF
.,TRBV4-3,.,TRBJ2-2,TGCGCCAGCAGCGACAGTGTCGTCCGAAACACCGGGGAGCTGTTTTTT,CASSDSVVRNTGELFF
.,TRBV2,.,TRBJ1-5,TGTGCCAGCAGTGTCGGACATAGCAATCAGCCCCAGCATTTT,CASSVGHSNQPQHF
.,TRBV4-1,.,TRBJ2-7,TGCGCCAGCAGCCAAGTAGGGCAGGGAAGGGGGAAGCAGTACTTC,CASSQVGQGRGKQYF
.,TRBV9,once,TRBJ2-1,TGTGCCAGCAGCGTAGGAGGGCTAAACAATGAGCAGTTCTTC,CASSVGGLNNEQFF
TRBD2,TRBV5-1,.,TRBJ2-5,TGCGCCAGCAGCAACGGACTAGCGGGAGCGCGGCAAGAGACCCAGTACTTC,CASSNGLAGARQETQYF
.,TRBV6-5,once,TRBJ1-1,TGTGCCACCCGCCTCAACAGGTGGACTGAAGCTTTCTTT,CATRLNRWTEAFF
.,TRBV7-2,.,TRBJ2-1,TGTGCCAGCAGCTTAGTCGGCGCCGAGGGTGAGCAGTTCTTC,CASSLVGAEGEQFF
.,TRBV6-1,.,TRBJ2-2,TGTGCCAGCAGTGAAAGGGGTTCCGGCACCGGGGAGCTGTTTTTT,CASSERGSGTGELFF
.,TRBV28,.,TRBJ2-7,TGTGCCAGCAGTTTGGGGGGTACGCAGTACTTC,CASSLGGTQYF
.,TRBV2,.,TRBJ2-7,TGTGCCAGTGGGCAGGGTTTTGAGCAGTACTTC,CASGQGFEQYF
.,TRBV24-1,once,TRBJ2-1,TGTGCCACCAGTGATAGGAGGGGGAGGGACAATGAGCAGTTCTTC,CATSDRRGRDNEQFF
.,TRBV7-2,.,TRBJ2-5,TGTGCCAGCAGCTTAGCGGGCAGAAAAGAGACCCAGTACTTC,CASSLAGRKETQYF
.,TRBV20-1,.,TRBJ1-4,TGCAGTGCTAAGCCCTATGAAAAACTGTTTTTT,CSAKPYEKLFF
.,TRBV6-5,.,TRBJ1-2,TGTGCCAGCAGTTACGGGGGCGGCACTAACTATGGCTACACCTTC,CASSYGGGTNYGYTF
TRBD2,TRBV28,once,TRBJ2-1,TGTGCCAGCAGGGGATTTAAGGGACTAGTCTATGAGCAGTTCTTC,CASRGFKGLVYEQFF
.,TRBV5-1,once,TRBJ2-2,TGCGCCAGCAGCTTGGAACTAGCAGACACCGGGGAGCTGTTTTTT,CASSLELADTGELFF
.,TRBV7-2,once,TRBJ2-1,TGTGCCAGCAGCTTAGAGACAGCTCATGAGCAGTTCTTC,CASSLETAHEQFF
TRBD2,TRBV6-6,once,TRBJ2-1,TGTGCCTCCCGGGAGGGAGGGCTTTACAATGAGCAGTTCTTC,CASREGGLYNEQFF
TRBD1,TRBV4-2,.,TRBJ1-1,TGTGCCAGCAGCCAATCCCAGGGGGAGAACACTGAAGCTTTCTTT,CASSQSQGENTEAFF
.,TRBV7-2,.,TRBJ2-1,TGTGCCAGCAGCCTGGAGGGGGCCAACAATGAGCAGTTCTTC,CASSLEGANNEQFF
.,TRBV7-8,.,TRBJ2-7,TGTGCCAGCAGCTTAGGCAGGGTCTACGAGCAGTACTTC,CASSLGRVYEQYF
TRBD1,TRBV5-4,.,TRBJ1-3,TGTGCCAGCAGCGGGGGACAGGGAAACACCATATATTTT,CASSGGQGNTIYF
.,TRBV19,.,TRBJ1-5,TGTGCCAGTAGTATGGGGCAAACTCCGAGCCGGCCCCAGCATTTT,CASSMGQTPSRPQHF
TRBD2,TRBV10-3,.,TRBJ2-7,TGTGCCATCAGCCACTCTAGCGGCACCTACGAGCAGTACTTC,CAISHSSGTYEQYF
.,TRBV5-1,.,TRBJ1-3,TGCGCCAGCAGCTTGGCCGGGTCAGGGTCTGGAAACACCATATATTTT,CASSLAGSGSGNTIYF
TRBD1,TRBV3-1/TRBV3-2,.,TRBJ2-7,TGTGCCAGCAGCCAAGGCGCGACAGGGCCCGAGCAGTACTTC,CASSQGATGPEQYF